In its sample, the clone carrying this T cell receptor (beta chain) was seen once. Its specificity is unknown. Trimming removed 6 bases at V and 8 bases at J, with 13 bases between. Germline assignment: CDR1 MNHEY and CDR2 SMNVEV (reference sequence). There are 12 residues in the CDR3. The sample is drawn from a study of Ad26.COV2.S vaccination and SARS-CoV-2 variants. Study as a whole: Participant was drawn from the COV1001 Ad26.COV2.S trial arm. Ad26.COV2.S, an intramuscular injection, was given once or twice 56 days apart. Overall study results and limits: Participants in the vaccine arm had higher spike-specific TCR breadth; placebo recipients had lower. Placebo and vaccine recipients had non-spike TCR breadth that was similar.

Sequencing used immunoSEQ multiplex PCR; TCRdb keeps in-frame clones, though not all of them. The table lists about 350,000 clones, 75% to 90% of them singletons, with roughly a tenth in the top ten. Treatment noted: roughly 19 received Ad26.COV2.S at low or high dose, single or two shots; roughly 5 received placebo; per-sample allocation not given. After the first vaccine or placebo injection, samples were drawn on day 63. The clonotype was recovered from a person between 18 and 59 years old who received the Ad26.COV2.S COVID-19 vaccine or a placebo. The source was peripheral blood, collected in a trial of Ad26.COV2.S vaccine versus placebo. The chain combines TRBV27 with TRBJ1-1, with D perhaps matching TRBD1 (6 bases). The CDR3 spells CASSQGGFEAFF. In DNA, the CDR3 is TGTGCCAGCAGCCAAGGGGGTTTCGAAGCTTTCTTT.